The 7 T cell receptor beta chains below come from one sample, sequenced in a study of T cell repertoires in aging, cancer and after chemotherapy. Multiplex touch-down PCR with TRB-A/B primers amplified rearranged V-D-J TRB sequences. TCRdb fed the multiplex PCR reads into MiXCR, producing one record per CDR3 protein. Among 10,000 to 15,000 distinct CDR3 sequences listed, around 30% were seen once. TCR beta rearrangements were amplified from peripheral blood genomic DNA. Sequencing used blood. The source of these receptors is a human donor with a blood cancer.

This sequence joins TRBV20-1 and TRBJ2-1; D not resolved. Germline loops: CDR1 DFQATT, CDR2 SNEGSKA (reference sequence). The CDR3 length is 13 residues. V was shortened by 0 bases and J by 10 bases, with 13 bases between the two germline ends. CDR3 sequence (DNA): TGCAGTGCTAGAGATCCGGCAGTCTACGAGCAGTTCTTC. Translation: CSARDPAVYEQFF.

This clonotype ranks as medium-sized. The CDR3 DNA reads TGTGCCAGCAGCCAACAAGCGAATGAGCAGTTCTTC. As protein: CASSQQANEQFF. This chain links TRBV5-4 with TRBJ2-1; no clear D gene. The ends were cut back, 4 bases at V and 7 bases at J, with 9 bases in the middle. The CDR3 contains 12 residues. Per the germline V gene, CDR1 is SGHNT and CDR2 is YYREEE (reference sequence).

This clonotype was seen only a few times. The chain recombines TRBV20-1 with TRBJ2-3; possibly TRBD2 for D (5 bases). Germline CDR1 and CDR2: DFQATT and SNEGSKA (reference sequence). This CDR3 contains 16 residues. V was shortened by 1 base and J by 2 bases, with 16 bases between the two germline ends. CDR3: CSARGWRRRDTDTQYF. The DNA of the CDR3 is TGCAGTGCTAGAGGTTGGAGGAGGAGAGACACAGATACGCAGTATTTT.

This clonotype is termed medium-sized. The V gene is TRBV6-5, the J gene TRBJ2-6; a weak D match, TRBD2 (5 bases). Deletions cut 1 base from V and 0 bases from J, with 16 bases between. Per the germline V gene, CDR1 is MNHEY and CDR2 is SVGAGI. This CDR3 has 19 residues. The CDR3 reads CASSYYGESYFSGANVLTF. In DNA, the CDR3 is TGTGCCAGCAGTTACTACGGGGAGTCCTACTTCTCTGGGGCCAACGTCCTGACTTTC.

This clonotype showed up just a few times. The chain carries TRBV11-2 and TRBJ2-3; D ambiguous. V shed 0 bases and J shed 5 bases, with 9 bases lying between them. The germline V gene encodes CDR1 SGHAT and CDR2 FQNNGV. The CDR3 contains 14 residues. Here the CDR3 DNA reads TGTGCCAGCAGCTTAGATCACGGGTTAGATACGCAGTATTTT. It codes for CASSLDHGLDTQYF.

Many counts were recorded for this clonotype. This chain uses TRBV6-5 with TRBJ1-5; tentatively, D is TRBD1 (5 bases). The CDR3 length is 17 residues. The germline V gene has CDR1 MNHEY and CDR2 SVGAGI. Trimming stripped 6 bases from V and 2 bases from J, with 20 bases between. The CDR3: CASSPLRSTGGNQPQHF. The CDR3, as DNA: TGTGCCAGCAGCCCCCTGCGAAGCACAGGAGGCAATCAGCCCCAGCATTTT.

This clonotype is categorized as medium-sized (0.01 to 0.1%). V usage is TRBV6-5 and J usage is TRBJ2-7; TRBD1 matches at 7 bases. The germline V gene encodes CDR1 MNHEY and CDR2 SVGAGI. Trimming cost V 0 bases and J 4 bases; bases outside gene matches: 3. The CDR3 length is 14 residues. The CDR3 DNA reads as TGTGCCAGCAGTTACTCAGGGGGCGGGTACGAGCAGTACTTC. Protein product: CASSYSGGGYEQYF.